This T cell receptor beta chain stems from a study of CD8+ T cells in alopecia areata (dated 2018 in TCRdb). Broadly, across the study: Female C3H/HeJ recipients, roughly 6-10 weeks old, were grafted with skin from C3H/HeJ donors with spontaneous alopecia (about 6-13 months old). Scalp clonality was compared across normal scalp (n=4), patchy alopecia areata scalp (n=8), and alopecia totalis/universalis scalp (n=8). Human TCRbeta sequencing covered scalp tissue and sorted CD4+ and CD8+ peripheral blood T cells from patchy and totalis/universalis alopecia areata patients and healthy controls. To study T cell clonal expansion in alopecia areata, the researchers applied high-throughput TCRbeta sequencing to both the C3H/HeJ mouse model and human patients. RNA was obtained with the PAXgene miRNA kit for fixed scalp, the miRNeasy kit for PBMCs, and the RNeasy kit for mouse skin. immunoSEQ multiplex PCR using 35 Vbeta forward primers and 13 Jbeta reverse primers was used to amplify TCRbeta CDR3 regions.

The protocol used for the library was the immunoSEQ multiplex PCR assay. For TCR sequencing, RNA was extracted from every sample and reverse transcribed into cDNA to serve as template. SuperScript III was used to make first-strand cDNA, primed with a 2:1 mix of oligo-dT and random hexamers. A synthetic immune receptor repertoire was used to measure amplification bias, and any remaining bias was corrected computationally. Libraries were sequenced on Illumina HiSeq using 60 bp reads that covered the CDR3 and were read from J toward V. The source study handled its data this way. Raw reads were preprocessed to remove errors, and CDR3 was defined by IMGT conventions from the conserved cysteine to phenylalanine. To get clonality, Shannon entropy was normalized by log2 of the number of productive unique TCRs and the result was subtracted from 1. Whether each scalp clone was CD4 or CD8 was inferred by checking scalp TCRbeta sequences against the CD4 and CD8 repertoires from sorted blood. TCRdb provides this immuneACCESS table in a form limited to in-frame rearrangements. Some clones are lacking; in checked studies, under half of them reflect an unresolved V gene, and why the rest are absent is not known. V, J and clone size reflect that table, while D and trimming were determined from the DNA. The sample counts around 300,000 clones, each observed more than once. The ten largest clonotypes hold about 1.2% of the sample.

Cells from pooled mouse cutaneous lymph nodes were stained for CD4, CD8alpha, NKG2D, NKG2ACE and other markers and then sorted on a BD Influx. The germline V gene (reference sequence) supplies CDR1 NSQYPW and CDR2 LRSPGD. From cysteine to phenylalanine, the CDR3 is 15 amino acids long. Only the CDR3 bases that were read are kept: 33 of them, in frame from base 1. The trim is 1 base for V and 0 bases for J, with a gap of 9 bases between the germline ends. Points on this clone: Its antigen is unknown. The species here is mouse, which means the gene names and germline sequences are mouse ones. Read coverage stops 4 residues before the CDR3 terminus; the germline J gene supplies the remainder.

Beyond this particular receptor, the publication reports: Compared with mice, TCR sequences shared between patients were less clear, possibly partly because of HLA diversity across the patient population. Scalp TCR repertoire analysis is complicated because resident alphabeta T cells in normal human skin are also sequenced, whereas mouse skin is dominated by gammadelta T cells. Lesional scalp, especially in alopecia totalis/universalis, showed higher clonality and more expanded CD8+ clones than normal scalp, suggesting antigenic drive.

Recombination linked TRBV1 to TRBJ1-1; TRBD1 might be the D gene, on 5 matching bases. This TCR derives from a C3H/HeJ mouse with alopecia areata. This mouse strain bears the MHC haplotype H2-k. What was sequenced was CD4+ T cells sorted from a lymph node. The CDR3 bases that were read are TGCACCTGCAGTGCAGTTTCAGGGCCAAACACA. This encodes CTCSAVSGPNT. The entire CDR3 reads CTCSAVSGPNTEVFF.